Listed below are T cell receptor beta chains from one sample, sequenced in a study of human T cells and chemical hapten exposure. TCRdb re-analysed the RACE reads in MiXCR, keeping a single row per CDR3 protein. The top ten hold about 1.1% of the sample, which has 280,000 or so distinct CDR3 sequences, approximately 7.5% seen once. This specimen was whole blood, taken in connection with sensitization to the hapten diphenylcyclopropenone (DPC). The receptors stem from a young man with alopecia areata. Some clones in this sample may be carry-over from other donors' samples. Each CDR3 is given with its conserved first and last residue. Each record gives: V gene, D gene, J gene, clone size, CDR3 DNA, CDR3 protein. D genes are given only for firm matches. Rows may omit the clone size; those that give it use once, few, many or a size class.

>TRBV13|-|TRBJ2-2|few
TGTGCCAGCAGCTTATACCCGAGGACCGGGGAGCTGTTTTTT
CASSLYPRTGELFF
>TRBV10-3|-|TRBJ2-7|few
TGTGCCATCAGCGCGCGGGGTTACGAGCAGTACTTC
CAISARGYEQYF
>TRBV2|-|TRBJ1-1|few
TGTGCCAGCAGTGTTAGGGTTACGGCTTTCTTT
CASSVRVTAFF
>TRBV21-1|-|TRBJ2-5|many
TGTGCCAGCAGCGCACCGGGGACAGGGCAAGAGACCCAGTACTTC
CASSAPGTGQETQYF
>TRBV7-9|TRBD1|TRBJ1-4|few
TGTGCCAGCAGCTTAGTAGGGACAGATAATGAAAAACTGTTTTTT
CASSLVGTDNEKLFF
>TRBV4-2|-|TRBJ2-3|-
TGTGCCAGCAGCCAAGAGACGGCCGGAGATTCCACAGATACGCAGTATTTT
CASSQETAGDSTDTQYF
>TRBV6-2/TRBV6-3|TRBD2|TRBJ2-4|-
TGTGCCAGCAGTTACCCCCGCGGGGGAGATAACATTCAGTACTTC
CASSYPRGGDNIQYF
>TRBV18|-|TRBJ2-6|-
TGTGCCAGCTCACCAACAGGGTACGGGGCCAACGTCCTGACTTTC
CASSPTGYGANVLTF
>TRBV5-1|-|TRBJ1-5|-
TGCGCCAGCAGCTTTTCAGGGAATCAGCCCCAGCATTTT
CASSFSGNQPQHF
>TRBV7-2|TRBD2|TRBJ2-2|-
TGTGCCAGCAGCTTACCCTTTGGGACTACCGTTTCCGGGGAGCTGTTTTTT
CASSLPFGTTVSGELFF
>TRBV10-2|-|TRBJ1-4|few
TGCGCCAGCAGTTCCTCCGGGGGAAAACTGTTTTTT
CASSSSGGKLFF
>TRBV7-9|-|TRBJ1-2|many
TGTGCCAGCAGCTTTGGTCCGGGGGACAAGCCTAACTATGGCTACACCTTC
CASSFGPGDKPNYGYTF
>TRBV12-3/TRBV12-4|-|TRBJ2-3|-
TGTGCCAGCAGTTTAGACGTGGGTCTTGGGGATACGCAGTATTTT
CASSLDVGLGDTQYF
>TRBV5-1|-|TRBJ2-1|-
TGCGCCAGCAGCCTGGACCGGAGCTCCTACAATGAGCAGTTCTTC
CASSLDRSSYNEQFF
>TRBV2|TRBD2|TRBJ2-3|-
TGTGCCAGCGTAGCGGGGGGCGACACAGATACGCAGTATTTT
CASVAGGDTDTQYF
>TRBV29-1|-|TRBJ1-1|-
TGCAGCGTTGGTGGTGTAGGGACTGAAGCTTTCTTT
CSVGGVGTEAFF
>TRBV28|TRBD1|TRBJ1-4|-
TGTGCCAGCAGTATCCCCTGGGTAGGGGGCCGAGAAAAACTGTTTTTT
CASSIPWVGGREKLFF
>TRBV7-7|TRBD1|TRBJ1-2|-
TGTGCCAGCAGCTTACTGGGGACAGGGGGCCGTGATGGCTACACCTTC
CASSLLGTGGRDGYTF
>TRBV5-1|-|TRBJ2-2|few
TGCGCCAGCAGCCCGGAATTCGGCACCGGGGAGCTGTTTTTT
CASSPEFGTGELFF
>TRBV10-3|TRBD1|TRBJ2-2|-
TGTGCCAGCCGGACAGGGGATGGCGGGGAGCTGTTTTTT
CASRTGDGGELFF
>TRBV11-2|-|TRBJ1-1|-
TGTGCCAGCAGCTTGTTCGGACGGAGCCAAGCTTTCTTT
CASSLFGRSQAFF
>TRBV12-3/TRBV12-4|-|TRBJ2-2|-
TGTGCCAGCAGTTTAGGGTGGCATCGGGCGGCCGGGGAGCTGTTTTTT
CASSLGWHRAAGELFF
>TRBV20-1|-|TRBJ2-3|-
TGCAGTGCCATAACAGGGAACACAGATACGCAGTATTTT
CSAITGNTDTQYF
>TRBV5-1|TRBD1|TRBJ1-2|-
TGCGCCAGCAGCTCCGGGACAGGGTCCTATGGCTACACCTTC
CASSSGTGSYGYTF
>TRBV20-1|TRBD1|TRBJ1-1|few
TGCAGTGGGAAACAGGGGTTAGGGACTGAAGCTTTCTTT
CSGKQGLGTEAFF
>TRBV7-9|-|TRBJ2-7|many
TGTGCCAGCAGCTACCCGCTGCGGGGAGCCTACGAGCAGTACTTC
CASSYPLRGAYEQYF